This entry is about one T cell receptor (beta chain). What it binds is not known. These data originate in a study of shared clonotypes between healthy human individuals. Trimming pared 3 bases from V and 4 bases from J, leaving 13 bases between. The length of the CDR3 is 15 residues. In germline, CDR1 is KGHSH, CDR2 LQKENI. Genomic DNA (from each subset) was split evenly across several immunoSEQ plates. Profiling relied on immunoSEQ multiplex PCR, and the TCRdb table lists in-frame clones only, not all of them. The sample lists more than 900,000 clones, 70% to 80% occurring once. Study results and limitations: Naive subsets generally exceeded memory subsets in estimated richness.

The TCR sequence derives from a man aged 18 to 29 in good health. Some clones in this sample may be carry-over from other donors' samples. Sequencing input: memory CD4+ T cells from PBMCs. As for subset: CD45RA-negative fraction. J is TRBJ1-3 and V is TRBV18; D not resolved. The CDR3 DNA reads as TGTGCCAGCTCACCGAGCACAGTGTCCGGAAACACCATATATTTT. Its protein product is CASSPSTVSGNTIYF.